This TCR beta chain was sequenced in a study of response to subunit inactivated influenza vaccine. Study results and limitations: Every seasonal influenza vaccination brings in few new T cells, the authors suggested.

Using its own MiXCR run on the RT-PCR reads, TCRdb lists one record per CDR3 protein. The sample yields 600,000 to 700,000 distinct CDR3 sequences, 14% seen once. The CDR3 totals 15 residues. V shed 6 bases and J 2 bases; nucleotides not matched to a gene: 9. Germline-derived CDR1 and CDR2 are SGDLS and YYNGEE. This clonotype was observed a handful of times. Its antigen is unknown. The clonotype comes from a man aged 50 to 60 who received an inactivated influenza vaccine. This chain uses TRBV9 with TRBJ2-5; 8 bases align to TRBD1. Here the sequenced sample was PBMCs from blood, taken less than 15 days before vaccination. The CDR3 DNA reads TGTGCCAGCAACCGAGCAGGGGGCTTACAAGAGACCCAGTACTTC. Translation: CASNRAGGLQETQYF.